Listed here are 18 T cell receptor beta chains from one sample, sequenced in a study of T-cell memory formation after mild COVID-19. TCRdb recomputed calls from the 5' RACE reads with MiXCR, one row per CDR3 protein. The sample contains around 250,000 distinct CDR3 sequences, roughly 17% of which appear only once. Specimen: PBMCs or a T cell subset sorted from them (not recorded which). The receptor set was obtained from a man between 18 and 35 years old who had mild COVID-19 (a few samples of this study predate the infection). Cell type and time point are not known.

This clonotype was counted at least ten times. This chain joins TRBV20-1 and TRBJ1-6; D is perhaps TRBD1 (6 bases). The CDR3 runs 15 residues. V dropped 1 base and J dropped 9 bases, with 16 bases sitting between them. The germline gives CDR1 DFQATT, CDR2 SNEGSKA (reference sequence). The CDR3 protein is CSARVQQGVGSPLHF. CDR3 bases: TGCAGTGCTAGAGTTCAACAGGGTGTTGGTTCACCCCTCCACTTT.

This clonotype was observed a few times. The gene calls are TRBV12-3 or TRBV12-4 and TRBJ1-2; possible D gene TRBD1, 6 bases. V lost 2 bases to trimming and J lost 7 bases, with 11 bases between them. This CDR3 is 13 amino acids long. CDR3 loop: CASSLRGDPGYTF. The CDR3 region has the DNA TGTGCCAGCAGTTTAAGGGGGGATCCTGGCTACACCTTC.

This clonotype occurred a few times. This chain connects TRBV12-3 or TRBV12-4 to TRBJ2-7, with D possibly matching TRBD1 (6 bases). V lost 2 bases and J 5 bases, leaving 10 bases between the germline ends. The CDR3 totals 13 residues. CDR3 DNA: TGTGCCAGCAGTTTAATACAGGGAGACGAGCAGTACTTC. Protein: CASSLIQGDEQYF.

The rearrangement uses TRBV11-1 and TRBJ1-1; D might be TRBD1 (6 bases). This CDR3 contains 13 residues. V lost 5 bases to trimming and J lost 8 bases, with 15 bases between them. Germline-derived CDR1 and CDR2 are SGHAT and FQDESV (reference sequence). The CDR3 bases are TGTGCCAGCAGCCTTCCGGGCGACAGGGAAGCTTTCTTT. It yields the protein CASSLPGDREAFF.

This clonotype was seen only a few times. The chain employs TRBV11-1 and TRBJ1-1; 8 nucleotides line up with TRBD1. The CDR3 has 13 amino acids. Trimming took 5 bases from V and 6 from J; bases not matched to a gene: 5. Germline CDR1 is SGHAT and CDR2 is FQDESV (reference sequence). CDR3 in amino acids: CASSPRTGPEAFF. The DNA of the CDR3 is TGTGCCAGCAGCCCCCGGACAGGGCCTGAAGCTTTCTTT.

This chain links TRBV7-2 with TRBJ2-2, with 9 nucleotides matching TRBD2. V shed 6 bases and J 6 bases; nucleotides not matched to a gene: 5. The germline CDR1 and CDR2 sequences are SGHTA and FQGNSA. This CDR3 region has 14 residues. CDR3 bases: TGTGCCAGCAGATATAGCGGGGGAGCCGGGGAGCTGTTTTTT. Translation gives CASRYSGGAGELFF.

The J gene is TRBJ2-7, the V gene TRBV6-1; 7 bases are a match to TRBD1. The V gene's germline CDR1 is MNHNS and CDR2 SASEGT. V shed 8 bases and J 1 base; nucleotides not matched to a gene: 5. This CDR3 has 13 residues. Here the CDR3 reads CASCRDRSYEQYF. The CDR3 DNA is TGTGCCAGCTGCCGGGACAGATCCTACGAGCAGTACTTC.

The V call is TRBV6-2 or TRBV6-3, the J call TRBJ1-5, with D possibly TRBD1 on 5 matching bases. The length of the CDR3 is 15 residues. V shed 6 bases and J shed 0 bases, with 12 bases lying between them. Germline loops: CDR1 MNHEY, CDR2 SVGEGT. CDR3 protein: CASSVTDYSNQPQHF. The CDR3 coding sequence is TGTGCCAGCAGCGTGACAGACTATAGCAATCAGCCCCAGCATTTT.

In its sample, this clonotype was seen a few times. This chain links TRBV6-4 with TRBJ2-1; TRBD1 matches 10 bases. Germline loops: CDR1 MRHNA, CDR2 SNTAGT. The junction had 6 bases not matched to a gene; V was cut back by 9 bases and J by 1 base. The CDR3 covers 15 residues. CDR3 sequence reads: CARATGGWSYNEQFF. DNA of the CDR3: TGTGCCAGGGCGACAGGGGGCTGGTCCTACAATGAGCAGTTCTTC.

A few counts support this clonotype. V gene TRBV9 combines with J gene TRBJ2-3; D is perhaps TRBD2 (7 bases). CDR1 and CDR2 from the germline V gene are SGDLS and YYNGEE. This CDR3 region has 17 residues. The V end was cut by 0 bases, the J end by 5 bases, with 19 bases between. The CDR3 protein is CASSVEGVDSGLDTQYF. DNA of the CDR3: TGTGCCAGCAGCGTAGAGGGGGTGGATAGCGGGCTAGATACGCAGTATTTT.

The chain links TRBV7-2 to TRBJ2-7; 10 bases agree with TRBD2. This CDR3 has 15 residues. V lost 5 bases and J lost 1; bases outside the gene matches: 5. Germline-derived CDR1 and CDR2 are SGHTA and FQGNSA. The CDR3 protein is CASSPSGGRSYEQYF. The CDR3 nucleotides read TGTGCCAGCAGCCCTAGCGGGGGACGGTCCTACGAGCAGTACTTC.

There are many counts of this clonotype. The chain is built from TRBV6-5 and TRBJ2-5; no firm D call. The V gene's germline CDR1 is MNHEY and CDR2 SVGAGI. Trimming removed 4 bases at V and 0 bases at J, with 12 bases between. The CDR3 has 15 residues. The CDR3 DNA follows: TGTGCCAGCAGTTTGGCTGCGACGTACCAAGAGACCCAGTACTTC. It yields the protein CASSLAATYQETQYF.

CDR3 DNA: TGTGCCAGCATCGCAAGAGGGATGGACATGAACACTGAAGCTTTCTTT. This sequence encodes CASIARGMDMNTEAFF. The rearrangement uses TRBV7-2 and TRBJ1-1, with a weak D call TRBD1 (5 bases). The CDR3 contains 16 residues. Trimming removed 7 bases at V and 0 bases at J, with 18 bases between. Per germline, CDR1 SGHTA and CDR2 FQGNSA.

V is TRBV4-3 and J is TRBJ2-1, with 10 bases matching TRBD2. CDR1 LGHNA and CDR2 YSLEER come from the germline V gene. This CDR3 is built from 15 residues. V lost 0 bases, J lost 7 bases, and 3 bases stayed unmatched. DNA for the CDR3: TGCGCCAGCAGCCAAGATAGCGGGGGGCGAAATGAGCAGTTCTTC. Its protein is CASSQDSGGRNEQFF.

This clonotype has a handful of counts. The gene calls are TRBV6-5 and TRBJ2-3, with 8 nucleotides matching TRBD1. V was pared by 5 bases and J by 1 base, with 5 bases of the junction left unmatched. This CDR3 is built from 15 residues. Germline V gene data show CDR1 as MNHEY and CDR2 as SVGAGI. For the CDR3, the DNA is TGTGCCAGCAGTGTCAGGGGGCGCGGCACAGATACGCAGTATTTT. This gives the protein CASSVRGRGTDTQYF.

This clonotype was seen more than once but under ten times. This chain connects TRBV29-1 to TRBJ2-2; no firm D call. The CDR3 spans 14 residues. V lost 5 bases to trimming and J lost 1 base, with 11 bases between them. Germline values: CDR1 SQVTM, CDR2 ANQGSEA. The CDR3 DNA reads as TGCAGCGTTCGTTTTGGCAGGAACACCGGGGAGCTGTTTTTT. Its protein product is CSVRFGRNTGELFF.

The chain is built from TRBV20-1 and TRBJ1-2, with D unresolved. The CDR3 loop spans 11 amino acids. V was trimmed by 3 bases and J by 11 bases, leaving 13 bases between them. From germline, CDR1 is DFQATT and CDR2 SNEGSKA (reference sequence). This chain's CDR3 is CSASPPAVYTF. DNA for the CDR3: TGCAGTGCTAGCCCCCCAGCCGTTTACACCTTC.

This clonotype occurred a few times. The junction differs from germline at one of its ends, possibly a read error. The chain joins TRBV10-2 to TRBJ2-1; 7 bases are shared with TRBD2. CDR1 and CDR2 from the germline V gene are WSHSY and SAAADI. The CDR3 is 15 amino acids. The CDR3 nucleotides are TGCGCCAGCAGCGAGTGGGGGGGGAGAGCGCGTGAGCAGTTCTTC. Protein: CASSEWGGRAREQFF.